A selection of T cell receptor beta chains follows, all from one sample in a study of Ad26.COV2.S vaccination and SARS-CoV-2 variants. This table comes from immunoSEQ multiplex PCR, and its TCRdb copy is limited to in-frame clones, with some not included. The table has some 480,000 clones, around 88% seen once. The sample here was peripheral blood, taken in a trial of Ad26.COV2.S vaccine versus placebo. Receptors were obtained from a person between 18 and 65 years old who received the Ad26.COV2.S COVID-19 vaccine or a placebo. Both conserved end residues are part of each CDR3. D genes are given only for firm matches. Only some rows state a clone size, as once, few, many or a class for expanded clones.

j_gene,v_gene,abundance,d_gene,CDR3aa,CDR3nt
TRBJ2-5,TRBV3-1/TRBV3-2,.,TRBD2,CASSQMGTSGRRQETQYF,TGTGCCAGCAGCCAAATGGGGACTAGCGGGAGGAGGCAAGAGACCCAGTACTTC
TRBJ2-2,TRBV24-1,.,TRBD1,CATSDPRGTGDYTGELFF,TGTGCCACCAGTGACCCGCGCGGGACAGGTGATTACACCGGGGAGCTGTTTTTT
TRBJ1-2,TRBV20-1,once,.,CSASRGAGYGYTF,TGCAGTGCTAGTAGGGGGGCAGGGTATGGCTACACCTTC
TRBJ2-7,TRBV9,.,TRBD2,CASSVGSGRNDEQYF,TGTGCCAGCAGCGTAGGTAGCGGGAGGAACGACGAGCAGTACTTC
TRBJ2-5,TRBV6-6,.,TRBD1,CASRRTGEETQYF,TGTGCCAGCAGGAGAACAGGGGAAGAGACCCAGTACTTC
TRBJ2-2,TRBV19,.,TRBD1,CASNLGTDTGELFF,TGTGCCAGTAACCTCGGGACAGACACCGGGGAGCTGTTTTTT
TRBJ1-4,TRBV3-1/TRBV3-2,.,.,CASSQVPPLATNEKLFF,TGTGCCAGCAGCCAAGTCCCCCCCCTTGCAACTAATGAAAAACTGTTTTTT
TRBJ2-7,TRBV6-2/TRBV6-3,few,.,CASSYAYEQYF,TGTGCCAGCAGTTACGCATACGAGCAGTACTTC
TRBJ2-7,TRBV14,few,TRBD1,CASSPQGTYYEQYF,TGTGCCAGCAGCCCACAGGGGACATACTACGAGCAGTACTTC
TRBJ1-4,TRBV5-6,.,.,CASGRRATNEKLFF,TGTGCCAGCGGTAGGAGGGCCACTAATGAAAAACTGTTTTTT
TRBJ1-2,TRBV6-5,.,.,CASTPGGVYGYTF,TGTGCCAGCACCCCTGGGGGAGTCTATGGCTACACCTTC
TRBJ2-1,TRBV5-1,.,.,CASSLLGGSSYNEQFF,TGCGCCAGCAGCCTACTGGGGGGAAGCTCCTACAATGAGCAGTTCTTC
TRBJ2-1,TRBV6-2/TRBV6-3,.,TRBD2,CASSSLAGGAYNEQFF,TGTGCCAGCAGTTCCCTAGCGGGAGGGGCATACAATGAGCAGTTCTTC
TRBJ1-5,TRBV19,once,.,CASSLVWVSNQPQHF,TGTGCCAGTAGTCTTGTATGGGTCAGCAATCAGCCCCAGCATTTT
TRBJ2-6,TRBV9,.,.,CASSVAGSGANVLTF,TGTGCCAGCAGCGTAGCGGGCTCTGGGGCCAACGTCCTGACTTTC
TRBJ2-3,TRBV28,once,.,CASSRTGRSTDTQYF,TGTGCCAGCAGTCGTACAGGGCGAAGCACAGATACGCAGTATTTT
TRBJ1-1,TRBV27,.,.,CASSEGGAGEAFF,TGTGCCTCCTCGGAGGGGGGGGCGGGTGAAGCTTTCTTT
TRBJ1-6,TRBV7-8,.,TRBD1,CASSARQGNNSPLHF,TGTGCCAGCAGCGCCCGACAGGGGAATAATTCACCCCTCCACTTT
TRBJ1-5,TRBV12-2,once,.,CASRLAPQGGYQPQHF,TGTGCAAGTCGCTTAGCCCCACAGGGCGGGTATCAGCCCCAGCATTTT
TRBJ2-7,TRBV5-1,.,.,CASKGTPRGYEQYF,TGCGCCAGCAAAGGTACTCCTAGGGGCTACGAGCAGTACTTC
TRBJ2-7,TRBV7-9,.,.,CASSPPGVRDEQYF,TGTGCCAGCAGCCCCCCCGGGGTTCGGGACGAGCAGTACTTC
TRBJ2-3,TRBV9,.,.,CASSASPDTQYF,TGTGCCAGCAGCGCCTCGCCAGATACGCAGTATTTT
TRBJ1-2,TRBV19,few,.,CASSMAYGYTF,TGTGCCAGTAGTATGGCATACGGCTACACCTTC
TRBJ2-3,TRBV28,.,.,CASMDWADTQYF,TGTGCCAGCATGGACTGGGCAGATACGCAGTATTTT
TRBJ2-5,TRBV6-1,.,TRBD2,CASSEVSASGRAGGETQYF,TGTGCCAGCAGTGAAGTATCCGCTAGCGGGAGGGCAGGGGGAGAGACCCAGTACTTC
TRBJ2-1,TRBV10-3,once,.,CAISESKYGQNNEQFF,TGTGCCATCAGTGAGTCGAAGTATGGGCAGAACAATGAGCAGTTCTTC
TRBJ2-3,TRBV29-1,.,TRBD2,CSVGAGGLADTQYF,TGCAGCGTTGGTGCGGGAGGGCTGGCAGATACGCAGTATTTT
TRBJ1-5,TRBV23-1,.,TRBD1,CARAGQANQPQHF,TGCGCCAGGGCAGGACAGGCTAATCAGCCCCAGCATTTT
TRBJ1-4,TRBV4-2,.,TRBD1,CASSQGQGDEKLFF,TGTGCCAGCAGCCAAGGACAGGGGGATGAAAAACTGTTTTTT
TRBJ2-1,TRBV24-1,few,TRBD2,CATSDPGLLDNEQFF,TGTGCCACCAGTGACCCGGGACTATTGGACAATGAGCAGTTCTTC
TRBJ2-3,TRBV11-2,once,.,CASSQPVPNTQYF,TGTGCCAGCAGCCAACCTGTCCCTAATACGCAGTATTTT
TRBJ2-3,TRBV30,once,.,CAWSGPSRDTQYF,TGTGCCTGGAGTGGACCCTCGAGAGATACGCAGTATTTT